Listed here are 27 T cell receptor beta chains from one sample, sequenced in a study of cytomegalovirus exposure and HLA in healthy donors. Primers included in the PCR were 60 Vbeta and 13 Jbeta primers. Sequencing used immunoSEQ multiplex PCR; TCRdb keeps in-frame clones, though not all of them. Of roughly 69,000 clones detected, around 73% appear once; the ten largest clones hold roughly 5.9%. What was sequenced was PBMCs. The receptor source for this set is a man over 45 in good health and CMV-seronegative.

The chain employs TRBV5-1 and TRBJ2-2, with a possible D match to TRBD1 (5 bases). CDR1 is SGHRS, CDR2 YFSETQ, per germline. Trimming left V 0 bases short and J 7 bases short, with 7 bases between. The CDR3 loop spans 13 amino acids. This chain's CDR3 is CASSLEGVGELFF. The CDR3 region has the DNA TGCGCCAGCAGCTTGGAAGGGGTCGGGGAGCTGTTTTTT.

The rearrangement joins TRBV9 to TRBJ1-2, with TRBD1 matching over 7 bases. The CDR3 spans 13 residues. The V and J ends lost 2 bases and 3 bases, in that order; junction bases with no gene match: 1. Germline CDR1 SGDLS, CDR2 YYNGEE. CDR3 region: CASSVDRDYGYTF. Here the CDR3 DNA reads TGTGCCAGCAGCGTCGACAGGGACTATGGCTACACCTTC.

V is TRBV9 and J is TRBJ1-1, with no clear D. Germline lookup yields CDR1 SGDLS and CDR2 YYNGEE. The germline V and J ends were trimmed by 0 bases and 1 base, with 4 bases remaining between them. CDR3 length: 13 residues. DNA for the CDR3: TGTGCCAGCAGCGTAGCTTCGAACACTGAAGCTTTCTTT. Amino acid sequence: CASSVASNTEAFF.

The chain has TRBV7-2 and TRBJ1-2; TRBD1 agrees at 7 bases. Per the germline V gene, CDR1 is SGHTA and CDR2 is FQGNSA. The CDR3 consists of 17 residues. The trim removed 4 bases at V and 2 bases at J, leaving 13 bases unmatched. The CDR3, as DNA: TGTGCCAGCAGCTCGGACAGGAACAAAGGGCGGAACTATGGCTACACCTTC. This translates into CASSSDRNKGRNYGYTF.

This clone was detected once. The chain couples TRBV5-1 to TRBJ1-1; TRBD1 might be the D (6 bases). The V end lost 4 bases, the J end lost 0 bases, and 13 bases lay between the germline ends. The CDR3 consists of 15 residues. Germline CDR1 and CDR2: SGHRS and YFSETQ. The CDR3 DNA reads TGCGCCAGCAGCCCTCTACAGGGCATGAACACTGAAGCTTTCTTT. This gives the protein CASSPLQGMNTEAFF.

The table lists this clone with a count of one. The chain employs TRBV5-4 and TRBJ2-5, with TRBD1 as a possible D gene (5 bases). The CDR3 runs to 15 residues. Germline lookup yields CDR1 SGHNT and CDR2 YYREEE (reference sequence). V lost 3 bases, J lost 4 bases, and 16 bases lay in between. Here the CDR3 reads CASSSQGAGLETQYF. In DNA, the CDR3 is TGTGCCAGCAGCTCCCAAGGTGCAGGGTTAGAGACCCAGTACTTC.

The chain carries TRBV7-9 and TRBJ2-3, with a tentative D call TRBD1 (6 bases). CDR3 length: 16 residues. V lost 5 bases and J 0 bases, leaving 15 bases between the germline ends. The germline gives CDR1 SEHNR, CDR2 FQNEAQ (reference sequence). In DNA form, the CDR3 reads TGTGCCAGCAGCATTCAACAGGGCCCGAGCACAGATACGCAGTATTTT. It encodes CASSIQQGPSTDTQYF.

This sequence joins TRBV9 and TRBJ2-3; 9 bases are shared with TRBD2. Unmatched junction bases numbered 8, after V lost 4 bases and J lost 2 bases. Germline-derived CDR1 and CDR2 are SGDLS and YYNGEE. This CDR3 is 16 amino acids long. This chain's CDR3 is CASSPAAGGSTDTQYF. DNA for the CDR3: TGTGCCAGCAGCCCAGCGGCGGGGGGGTCCACAGATACGCAGTATTTT.

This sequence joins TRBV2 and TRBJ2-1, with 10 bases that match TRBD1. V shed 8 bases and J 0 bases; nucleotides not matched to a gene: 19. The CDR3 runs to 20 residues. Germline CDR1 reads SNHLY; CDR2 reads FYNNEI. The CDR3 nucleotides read TGTGCCAGCCCCAAAATCAGGGACAGGGGCCTAGGGCGCTCCTACAATGAGCAGTTCTTC. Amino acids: CASPKIRDRGLGRSYNEQFF.

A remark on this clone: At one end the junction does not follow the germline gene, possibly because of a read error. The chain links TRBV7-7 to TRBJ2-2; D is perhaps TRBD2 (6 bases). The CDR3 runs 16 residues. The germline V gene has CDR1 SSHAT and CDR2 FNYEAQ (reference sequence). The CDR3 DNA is TGTGCTAGCAGCCCCCGACGACTAGTTCAAGCCGGGGAGCTGTTTTTT. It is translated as CASSPRRLVQAGELFF.

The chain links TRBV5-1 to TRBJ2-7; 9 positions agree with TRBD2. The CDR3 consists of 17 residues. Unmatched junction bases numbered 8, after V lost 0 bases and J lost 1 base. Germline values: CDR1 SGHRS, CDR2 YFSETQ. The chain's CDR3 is CASSLGLAGSTSYEQYF. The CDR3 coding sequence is TGCGCCAGCAGCTTGGGCCTAGCGGGGTCCACTTCCTACGAGCAGTACTTC.

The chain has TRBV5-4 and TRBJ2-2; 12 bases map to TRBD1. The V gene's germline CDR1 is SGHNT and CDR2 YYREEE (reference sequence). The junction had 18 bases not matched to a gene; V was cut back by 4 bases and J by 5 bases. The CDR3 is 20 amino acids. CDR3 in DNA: TGTGCCAGCAGCCTAAGTAACCCTCTCCGGGACAGGGGGCATACCGGGGAGCTGTTTTTT. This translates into CASSLSNPLRDRGHTGELFF.

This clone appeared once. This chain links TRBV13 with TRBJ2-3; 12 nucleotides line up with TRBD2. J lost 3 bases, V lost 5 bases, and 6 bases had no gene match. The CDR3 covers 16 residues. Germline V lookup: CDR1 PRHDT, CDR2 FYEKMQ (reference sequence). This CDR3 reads CASSPSGGARTDTQYF. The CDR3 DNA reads TGTGCCAGCAGCCCTAGCGGGGGGGCTCGGACAGATACGCAGTATTTT.

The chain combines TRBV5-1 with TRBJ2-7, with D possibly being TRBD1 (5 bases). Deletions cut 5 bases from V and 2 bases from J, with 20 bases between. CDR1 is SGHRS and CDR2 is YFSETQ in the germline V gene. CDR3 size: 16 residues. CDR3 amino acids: CASRPSRLGAAYEQYF. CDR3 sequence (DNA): TGCGCCAGCAGGCCCTCCCGGTTAGGGGCAGCCTACGAGCAGTACTTC. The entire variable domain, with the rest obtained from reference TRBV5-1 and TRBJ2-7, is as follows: KAGVTQTPRYLIKTRGQQVTLSCSPISGHRSVSWYQQTPGQGLQFLFEYFSETQRNKGNFPGRFSGRQFSNSRSEMNVSTLELGDSALYLCASRPSRLGAAYEQYFGPGTRLTVT.

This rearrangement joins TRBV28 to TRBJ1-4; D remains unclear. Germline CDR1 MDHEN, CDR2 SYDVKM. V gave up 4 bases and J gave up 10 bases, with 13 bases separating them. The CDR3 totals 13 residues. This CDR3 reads CASSSPGVGKLFF. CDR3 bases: TGTGCCAGCAGTTCACCCGGGGTCGGAAAACTGTTTTTT.

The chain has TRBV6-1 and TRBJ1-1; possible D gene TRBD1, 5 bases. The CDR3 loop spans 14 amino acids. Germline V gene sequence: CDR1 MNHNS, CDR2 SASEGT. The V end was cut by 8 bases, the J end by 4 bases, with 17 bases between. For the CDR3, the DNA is TGTGCCAGCCAACCCCCCCGCAGGGTCACTGAAGCTTTCTTT. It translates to CASQPPRRVTEAFF.

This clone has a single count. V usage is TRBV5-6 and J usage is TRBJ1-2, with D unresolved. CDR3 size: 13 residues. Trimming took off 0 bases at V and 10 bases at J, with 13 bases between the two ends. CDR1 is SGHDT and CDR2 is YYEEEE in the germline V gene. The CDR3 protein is CASSLVPGCPYTF. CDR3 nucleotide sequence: TGTGCCAGCAGCTTGGTTCCGGGTTGTCCCTACACCTTC.

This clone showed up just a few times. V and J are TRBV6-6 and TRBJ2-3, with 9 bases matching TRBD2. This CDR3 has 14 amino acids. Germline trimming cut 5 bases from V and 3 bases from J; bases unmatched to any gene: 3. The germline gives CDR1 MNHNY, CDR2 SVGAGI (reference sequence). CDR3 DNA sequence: TGTGCCAGCAGTCTAGCGGGGAAAACAGATACGCAGTATTTT. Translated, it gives CASSLAGKTDTQYF.

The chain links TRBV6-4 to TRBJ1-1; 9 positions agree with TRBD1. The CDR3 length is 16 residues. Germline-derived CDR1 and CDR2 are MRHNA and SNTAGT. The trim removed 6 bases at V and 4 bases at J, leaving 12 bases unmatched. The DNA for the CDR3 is TGTGCCAGCAGGGATACCGACAGGGGGGGAGGCACTGAAGCTTTCTTT. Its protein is CASRDTDRGGGTEAFF.

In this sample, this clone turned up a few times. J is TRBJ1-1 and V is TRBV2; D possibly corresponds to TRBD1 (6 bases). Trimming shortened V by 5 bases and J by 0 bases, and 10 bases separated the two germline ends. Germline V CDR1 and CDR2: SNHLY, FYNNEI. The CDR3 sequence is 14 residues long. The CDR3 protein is CASSKQGMNTEAFF. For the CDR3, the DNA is TGTGCCAGCAGTAAACAGGGTATGAACACTGAAGCTTTCTTT.

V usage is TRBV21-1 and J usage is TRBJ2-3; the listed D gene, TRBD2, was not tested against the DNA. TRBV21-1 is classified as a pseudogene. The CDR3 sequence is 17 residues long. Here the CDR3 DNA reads TGTGCCAGCAGCATCAGCGGGGGGGCCCCTTACACAGATACGCAGTATTTT. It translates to CASSISGGAPYTDTQYF.

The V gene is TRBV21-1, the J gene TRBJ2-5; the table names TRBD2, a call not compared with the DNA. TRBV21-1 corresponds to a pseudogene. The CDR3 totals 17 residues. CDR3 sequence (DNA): TGTGCCAGCACCCCCTCTGACGGCGGGGGGGCCGGGGAGACCCAGTACTTC. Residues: CASTPSDGGGAGETQYF.

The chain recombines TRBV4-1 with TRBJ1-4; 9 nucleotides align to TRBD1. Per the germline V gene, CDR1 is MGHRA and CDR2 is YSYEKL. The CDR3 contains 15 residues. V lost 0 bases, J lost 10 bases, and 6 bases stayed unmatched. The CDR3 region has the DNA TGCGCCAGCAGCCAAGATCCCGGACAGGGGCGAAAACTGTTTTTT. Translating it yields CASSQDPGQGRKLFF.

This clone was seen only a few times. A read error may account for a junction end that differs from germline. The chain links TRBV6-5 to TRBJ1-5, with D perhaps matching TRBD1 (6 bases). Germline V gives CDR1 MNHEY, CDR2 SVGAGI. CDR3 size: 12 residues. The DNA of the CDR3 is TGTGCCAGCAGACAGGGTCTACAGCCCCCGCTTTTT. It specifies CASRQGLQPPLF.

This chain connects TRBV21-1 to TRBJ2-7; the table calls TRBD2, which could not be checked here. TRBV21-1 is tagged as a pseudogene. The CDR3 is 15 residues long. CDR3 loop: CASSTPKRGGDEQYF. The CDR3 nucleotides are TGTGCCAGCAGCACCCCTAAACGGGGAGGTGACGAGCAGTACTTC.

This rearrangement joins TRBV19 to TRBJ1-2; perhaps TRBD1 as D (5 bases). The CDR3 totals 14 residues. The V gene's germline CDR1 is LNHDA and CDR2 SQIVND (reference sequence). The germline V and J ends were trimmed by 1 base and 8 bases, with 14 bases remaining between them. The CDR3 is CASSIVSGRWGYTF. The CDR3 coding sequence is TGTGCCAGTAGTATAGTATCAGGGCGCTGGGGCTACACCTTC.

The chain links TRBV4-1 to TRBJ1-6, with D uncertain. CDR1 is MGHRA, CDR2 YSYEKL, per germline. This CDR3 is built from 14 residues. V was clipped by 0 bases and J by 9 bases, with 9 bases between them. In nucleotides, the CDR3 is TGCGCCAGCAGCCAAGATTTGGCCTTTTCACCCCTCCACTTT. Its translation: CASSQDLAFSPLHF.